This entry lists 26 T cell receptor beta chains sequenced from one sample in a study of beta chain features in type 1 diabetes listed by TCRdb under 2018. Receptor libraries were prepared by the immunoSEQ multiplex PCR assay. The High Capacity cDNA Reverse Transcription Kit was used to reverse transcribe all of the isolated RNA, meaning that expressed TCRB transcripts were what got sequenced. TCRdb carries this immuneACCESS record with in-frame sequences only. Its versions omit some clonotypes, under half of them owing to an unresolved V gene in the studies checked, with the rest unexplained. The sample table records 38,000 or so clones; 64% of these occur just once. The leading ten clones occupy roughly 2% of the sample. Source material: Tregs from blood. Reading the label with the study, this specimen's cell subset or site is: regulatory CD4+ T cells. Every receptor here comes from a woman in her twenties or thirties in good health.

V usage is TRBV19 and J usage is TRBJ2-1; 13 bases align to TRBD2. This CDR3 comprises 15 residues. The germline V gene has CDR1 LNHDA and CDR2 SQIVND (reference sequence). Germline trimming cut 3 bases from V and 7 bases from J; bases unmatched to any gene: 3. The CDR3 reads CASSILTSGGNEQFF. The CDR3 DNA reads TGTGCCAGTAGTATTCTGACTAGCGGGGGGAATGAGCAGTTCTTC.

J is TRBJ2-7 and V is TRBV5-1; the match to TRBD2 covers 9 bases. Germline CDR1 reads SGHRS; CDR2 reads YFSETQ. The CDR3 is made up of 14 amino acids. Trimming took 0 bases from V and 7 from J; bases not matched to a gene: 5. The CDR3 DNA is TGCGCCAGCAGCTTGGGACTAGCGGAGGGAGAGCAGTACTTC. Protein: CASSLGLAEGEQYF.

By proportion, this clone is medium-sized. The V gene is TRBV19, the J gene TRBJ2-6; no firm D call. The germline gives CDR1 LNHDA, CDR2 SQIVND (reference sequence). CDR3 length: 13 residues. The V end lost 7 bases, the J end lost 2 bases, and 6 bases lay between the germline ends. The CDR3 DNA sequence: TGTGCCAGTACCCTAACTGGGGCCAACGTCCTGACTTTC. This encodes CASTLTGANVLTF.

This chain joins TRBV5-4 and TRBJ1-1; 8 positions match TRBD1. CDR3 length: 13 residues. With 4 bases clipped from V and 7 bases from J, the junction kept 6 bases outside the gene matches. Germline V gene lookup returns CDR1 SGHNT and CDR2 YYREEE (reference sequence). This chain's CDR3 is CASSRDRRGEAFF. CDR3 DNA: TGTGCCAGCAGCAGGGACAGGCGTGGTGAAGCTTTCTTT.

CDR3 bases: TGTGCCAGTAGTATGGGCCATTTCGGCAATCAGCCCCAGCATTTT. This translates into CASSMGHFGNQPQHF. The chain links TRBV19 to TRBJ1-5; no firm D call. V lost 3 bases and J 2 bases, leaving 11 bases between the germline ends. This CDR3 region has 15 residues. Germline V gene data show CDR1 as LNHDA and CDR2 as SQIVND (reference sequence).

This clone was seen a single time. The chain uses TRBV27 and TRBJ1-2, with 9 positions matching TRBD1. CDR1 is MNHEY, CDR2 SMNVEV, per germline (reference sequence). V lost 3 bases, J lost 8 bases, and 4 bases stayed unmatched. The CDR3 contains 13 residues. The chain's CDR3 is CASSFVGTGGYTF. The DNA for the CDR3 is TGTGCCAGCAGTTTTGTCGGGACAGGGGGCTACACCTTC.

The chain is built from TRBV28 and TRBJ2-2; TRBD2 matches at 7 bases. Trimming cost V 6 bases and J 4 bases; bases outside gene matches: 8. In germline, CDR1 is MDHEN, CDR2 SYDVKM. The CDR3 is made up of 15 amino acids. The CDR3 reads CASRLARWGTGELFF. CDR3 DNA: TGTGCCAGCAGACTAGCGAGGTGGGGCACCGGGGAGCTGTTTTTT. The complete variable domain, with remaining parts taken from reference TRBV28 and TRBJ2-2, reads DVKVTQSSRYLVKRTGEKVFLECVQDMDHENMFWYRQDPGLGLRLIYFSYDVKMKEKGDIPEGYSVSREKKERFSLILESASTNQTSMYLCASRLARWGTGELFFGEGSRLTVL.

This chain's CDR3 is CASSPGEGDYGYTF. Here the CDR3 DNA reads TGTGCCAGTAGTCCCGGAGAAGGTGACTATGGCTACACCTTC. The chain recombines TRBV19 with TRBJ1-2, with D uncertain. Germline CDR1 and CDR2: LNHDA and SQIVND (reference sequence). The CDR3 is 14 residues long. V lost 5 bases to trimming and J lost 3 bases, with 13 bases between them. Full variable domain (rest looked up from reference TRBV19 and TRBJ1-2): DGGITQSPKYLFRKEGQNVTLSCEQNLNHDAMYWYRQDPGQGLRLIYYSQIVNDFQKGDIAEGYSVSREKKESFPLTVTSAQKNPTAFYLCASSPGEGDYGYTFGSGTRLTVV.

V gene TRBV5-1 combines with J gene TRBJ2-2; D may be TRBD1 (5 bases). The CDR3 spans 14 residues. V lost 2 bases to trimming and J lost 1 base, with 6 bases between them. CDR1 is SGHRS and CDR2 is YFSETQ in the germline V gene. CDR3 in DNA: TGCGCCAGCAGCTTCCAGGGGAACACCGGGGAGCTGTTTTTT. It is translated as CASSFQGNTGELFF. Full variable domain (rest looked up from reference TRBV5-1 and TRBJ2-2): KAGVTQTPRYLIKTRGQQVTLSCSPISGHRSVSWYQQTPGQGLQFLFEYFSETQRNKGNFPGRFSGRQFSNSRSEMNVSTLELGDSALYLCASSFQGNTGELFFGEGSRLTVL.

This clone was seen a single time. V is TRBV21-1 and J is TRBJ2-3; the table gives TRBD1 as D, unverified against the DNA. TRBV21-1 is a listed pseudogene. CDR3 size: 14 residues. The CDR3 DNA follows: TGTGCCAGCAAGGGACAGGGGTTTCTTGGTACGCAGTATTTT. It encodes CASKGQGFLGTQYF.

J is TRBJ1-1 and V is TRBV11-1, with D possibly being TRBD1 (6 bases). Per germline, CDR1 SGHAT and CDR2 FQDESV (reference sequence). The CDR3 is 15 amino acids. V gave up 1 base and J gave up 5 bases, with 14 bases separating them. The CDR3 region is CASSLGAGAGTEAFF. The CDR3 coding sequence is TGTGCCAGCAGCTTAGGGGCGGGGGCAGGGACTGAAGCTTTCTTT.

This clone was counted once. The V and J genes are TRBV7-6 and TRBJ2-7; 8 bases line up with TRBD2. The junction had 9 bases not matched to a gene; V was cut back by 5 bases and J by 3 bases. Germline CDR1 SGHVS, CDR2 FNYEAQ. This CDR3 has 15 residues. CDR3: CASSPQTSAYYEQYF. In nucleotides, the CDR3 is TGTGCCAGCAGCCCTCAGACTAGCGCTTACTACGAGCAGTACTTC.

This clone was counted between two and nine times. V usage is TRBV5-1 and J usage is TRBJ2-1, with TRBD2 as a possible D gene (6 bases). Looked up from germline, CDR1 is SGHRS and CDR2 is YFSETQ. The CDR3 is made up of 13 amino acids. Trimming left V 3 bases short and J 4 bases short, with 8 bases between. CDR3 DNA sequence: TGCGCCAGCAGCTCGGGACTTTACAATGAGCAGTTCTTC. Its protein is CASSSGLYNEQFF.

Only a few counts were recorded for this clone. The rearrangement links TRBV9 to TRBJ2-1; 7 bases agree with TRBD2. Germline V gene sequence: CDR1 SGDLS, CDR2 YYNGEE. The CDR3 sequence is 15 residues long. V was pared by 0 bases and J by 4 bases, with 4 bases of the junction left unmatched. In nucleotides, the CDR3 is TGTGCCAGCAGCGTAGGGGCGGGAGTTTACAATGAGCAGTTCTTC. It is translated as CASSVGAGVYNEQFF.

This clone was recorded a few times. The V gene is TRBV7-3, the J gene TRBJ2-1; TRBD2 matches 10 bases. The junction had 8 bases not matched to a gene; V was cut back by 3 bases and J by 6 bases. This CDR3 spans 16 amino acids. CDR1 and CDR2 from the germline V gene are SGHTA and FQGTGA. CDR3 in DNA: TGTGCCAGCAGCTTCTCCGGGACTAGCGCCATCAATGAGCAGTTCTTC. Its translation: CASSFSGTSAINEQFF.

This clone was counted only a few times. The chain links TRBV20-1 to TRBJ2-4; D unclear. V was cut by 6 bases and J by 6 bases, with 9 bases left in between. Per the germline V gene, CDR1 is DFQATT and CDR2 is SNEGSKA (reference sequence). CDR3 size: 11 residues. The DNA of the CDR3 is TGCAGTGCCACAGCCGCAAACATTCAGTACTTC. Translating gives CSATAANIQYF.

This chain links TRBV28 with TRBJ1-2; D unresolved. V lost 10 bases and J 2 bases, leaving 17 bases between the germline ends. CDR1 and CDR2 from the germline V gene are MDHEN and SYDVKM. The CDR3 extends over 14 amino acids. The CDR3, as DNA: TGTGCCATACGACGGGGAGGCGTGAACTATGGCTACACCTTC. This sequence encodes CAIRRGGVNYGYTF.

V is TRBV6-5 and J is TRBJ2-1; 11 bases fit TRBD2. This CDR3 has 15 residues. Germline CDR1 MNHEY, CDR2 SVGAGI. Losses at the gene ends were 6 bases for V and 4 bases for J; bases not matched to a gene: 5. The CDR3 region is CASRFTSGSYNEQFF. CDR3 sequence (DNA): TGTGCCAGCAGATTTACTAGCGGGAGTTACAATGAGCAGTTCTTC.

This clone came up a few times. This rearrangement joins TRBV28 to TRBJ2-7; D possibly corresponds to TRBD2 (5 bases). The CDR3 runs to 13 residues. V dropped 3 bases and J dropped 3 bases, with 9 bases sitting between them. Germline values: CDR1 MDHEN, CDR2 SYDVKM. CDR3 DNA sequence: TGTGCCAGCAGTTTCGGAGGTAACTACGAGCAGTACTTC. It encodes CASSFGGNYEQYF.

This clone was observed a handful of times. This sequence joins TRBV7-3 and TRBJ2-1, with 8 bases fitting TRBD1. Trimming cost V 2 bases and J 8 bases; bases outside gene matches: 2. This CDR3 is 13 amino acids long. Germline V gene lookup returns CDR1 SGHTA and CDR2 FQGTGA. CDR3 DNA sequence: TGTGCCAGCAGCTTATCAGGGGGCTATGAGCAGTTCTTC. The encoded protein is CASSLSGGYEQFF.

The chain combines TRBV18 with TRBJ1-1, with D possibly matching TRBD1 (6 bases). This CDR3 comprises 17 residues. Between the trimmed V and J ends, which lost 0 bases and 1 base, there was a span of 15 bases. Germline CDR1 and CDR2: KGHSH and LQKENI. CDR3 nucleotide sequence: TGTGCCAGCTCACCACCCCCGGACTGGACAGCGAACACTGAAGCTTTCTTT. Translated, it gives CASSPPPDWTANTEAFF.

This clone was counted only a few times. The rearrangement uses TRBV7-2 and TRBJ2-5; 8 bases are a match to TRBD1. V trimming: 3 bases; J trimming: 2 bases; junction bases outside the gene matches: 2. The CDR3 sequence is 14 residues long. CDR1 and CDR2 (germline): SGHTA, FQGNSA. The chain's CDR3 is CASSLGQAQETQYF. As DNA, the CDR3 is TGTGCCAGCAGCTTGGGACAGGCGCAAGAGACCCAGTACTTC.

Written as DNA, the CDR3 is TGTGCCAGCACCCGATTTGGGGGCGTTTCATCCTACGAGCAGTACTTC. Translation gives CASTRFGGVSSYEQYF. This sequence joins TRBV7-9 and TRBJ2-7; perhaps TRBD1 as D (6 bases). V dropped 7 bases and J dropped 1 base, with 20 bases sitting between them. The CDR3 spans 16 residues. CDR1 and CDR2 (germline): SEHNR, FQNEAQ (reference sequence). The complete variable domain, with remaining parts taken from reference TRBV7-9 and TRBJ2-7, reads DTGVSQNPRHKITKRGQNVTFRCDPISEHNRLYWYRQTLGQGPEFLTYFQNEAQLEKSRLLSDRFSAERPKGSFSTLEIQRTEQGDSAMYLCASTRFGGVSSYEQYFGPGTRLTVT.

The chain's CDR3 is CASSPFGGGMSNTEAFF. The CDR3 DNA sequence: TGCGCCAGCAGCCCCTTTGGGGGGGGAATGTCGAACACTGAAGCTTTCTTT. J is TRBJ1-1 and V is TRBV4-3; tentative D call: TRBD1 (5 bases). Germline V gene lookup returns CDR1 LGHNA and CDR2 YSLEER. V gave up 4 bases and J gave up 1 base, with 19 bases separating them. The CDR3 has 17 amino acids.

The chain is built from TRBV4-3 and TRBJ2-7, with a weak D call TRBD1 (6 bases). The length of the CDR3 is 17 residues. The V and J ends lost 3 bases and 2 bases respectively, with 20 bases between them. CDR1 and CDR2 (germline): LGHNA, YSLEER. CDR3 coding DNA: TGCGCCAGCAGCCAGCACACCCGAACAGGGAGCCCCTACGAGCAGTACTTC. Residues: CASSQHTRTGSPYEQYF.

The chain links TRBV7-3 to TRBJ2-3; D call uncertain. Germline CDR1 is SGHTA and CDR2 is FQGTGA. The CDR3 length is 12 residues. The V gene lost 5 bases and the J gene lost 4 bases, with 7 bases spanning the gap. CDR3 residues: CASSPNSDTQYF. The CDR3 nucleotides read TGTGCCAGCAGCCCGAACTCAGATACGCAGTATTTT.